A single TCR beta chain is shown here with its context. Its antigen is not known. CDR1 and CDR2 from the germline V gene are SGHRS and YFSETQ. V dropped 6 bases and J dropped 7 bases, with 17 bases sitting between them. This CDR3 region has 14 residues. These data originate in a study of PD-1 blockade in mismatch repair-deficient tumors. Study outcomes and limitations: Tumor-resident clones, often absent from pretreatment blood, expanded after pembrolizumab and then contracted.

Produced via immunoSEQ multiplex PCR; TCRdb's table is partial and in-frame only. This table has 75,000 to 80,000 clones, about four fifths appearing once. The sequence was collected from an adult with mismatch repair-deficient cancer. The J gene is TRBJ2-4, the V gene TRBV5-1, with D possibly being TRBD2 (5 bases). This sample comprised peripheral blood, obtained 44 weeks after starting pembrolizumab. The CDR3 region is CASTYTPGINIQYF. The CDR3 DNA reads TGCGCCAGCACATACACCCCGGGGATCAACATTCAGTACTTC.